Below, 7 T cell receptor beta chains from the same sample are listed, as sequenced in a study of T cell repertoires in cytomegalovirus infection. Their antigen targets remain unknown. Each CDR3 protein is one row after TCRdb ran MiXCR on the reads. Among 900,000 to 950,000 distinct CDR3 sequences, 30% to 40% were seen once, and the ten largest hold roughly an eighth. Material: cultured CD8+ T cells from PBMCs, obtained from culture after CMV antigen stimulation. The receptors here all came from a human donor in good health (CMV status not recorded). Some clones in this sample may be carry-over from other donors' samples.

This clonotype appeared once. The CDR3 DNA follows: TGTGCCAGCTACTTTCAGGGGGGTAACAATCAGCCCCAGCATTTT. Residues: CASYFQGGNNQPQHF. The genes are TRBV6-1 and TRBJ1-5, with 7 bases lining up with TRBD1. The trim removed 8 bases at V and 3 bases at J, leaving 10 bases unmatched. This CDR3 is built from 15 residues. CDR1 is MNHNS and CDR2 is SASEGT in the germline V gene.

This clonotype was seen a few times. The chain uses TRBV6-1 and TRBJ1-1, with D uncertain. The CDR3 length is 15 residues. Germline CDR1 MNHNS, CDR2 SASEGT. The V gene lost 4 bases and the J gene lost 4 bases, with 16 bases spanning the gap. CDR3 sequence (DNA): TGTGCCAGCAGTGCCTACACCGGTAGGGTCACTGAAGCTTTCTTT. This sequence encodes CASSAYTGRVTEAFF.

The chain links TRBV13 to TRBJ2-5; 13 bases match TRBD2. Trimming took 1 base from V and 5 from J; bases not matched to a gene: 13. CDR3 length equals 19 residues. Germline assignment: CDR1 PRHDT and CDR2 FYEKMQ (reference sequence). CDR3 sequence reads: CASSLDRGLAGAPGETQYF. DNA of the CDR3: TGTGCCAGCAGCTTAGACCGAGGACTAGCGGGGGCACCCGGGGAGACCCAGTACTTC.

This clonotype appeared a few times. This rearrangement joins TRBV6-1 to TRBJ2-1; 10 nucleotides line up with TRBD2. CDR1 MNHNS and CDR2 SASEGT come from the germline V gene. This CDR3 has 15 amino acids. The ends lost 6 bases at V and 8 bases at J; junction bases unmatched: 10. CDR3 nucleotide sequence: TGTGCCAGCAGCCTAGCGGGGGCCCGAGGGGATGAGCAGTTCTTC. It yields the protein CASSLAGARGDEQFF.

This chain connects TRBV5-8 to TRBJ2-2, with D maybe TRBD1 (6 bases). Per germline, CDR1 SGHTS and CDR2 YDEGEE. The CDR3 is made up of 17 amino acids. V was cut by 5 bases and J by 3 bases, with 20 bases left in between. The CDR3 reads CASRSPGALGDTGELFF. As DNA, the CDR3 is TGTGCCAGCAGATCACCAGGGGCCCTAGGGGACACCGGGGAGCTGTTTTTT.

This clonotype was found many times. The chain recombines TRBV7-6 with TRBJ2-7; no clear D. Trimming removed 2 bases at V and 2 bases at J, with 7 bases between. The CDR3 is made up of 13 amino acids. Looked up from germline, CDR1 is SGHVS and CDR2 is FNYEAQ. The CDR3 reads CASSLRITYEQYF. DNA for the CDR3: TGTGCCAGCAGCTTAAGAATTACCTACGAGCAGTACTTC.

The J gene is TRBJ1-3, the V gene TRBV29-1; possible D gene TRBD1, 6 bases. The CDR3 is made up of 14 amino acids. Germline V CDR1 and CDR2: SQVTM, ANQGSEA. V lost 6 bases to trimming and J lost 4 bases, with 16 bases between them. CDR3 protein: CSVGAGARGNTIYF. In nucleotides, the CDR3 is TGCAGCGTCGGGGCAGGGGCGAGAGGAAACACCATATATTTT.